A single sample gave rise to the 19 T cell receptor beta chains below, sequenced in a study of T cell changes during pregnancy in multiple sclerosis (dated by TCRdb to between 2018 and 2021). The library was made by the immunoSEQ multiplex PCR assay. The table comes from immuneACCESS by way of TCRdb, which keeps in-frame sequences with V and J called. Part of the clones is missing from these tables; in studies checked, under half for an unresolved V gene and the rest for unknown reasons. This sample is represented by fewer than 70,000 clones; around 93% of them were singletons. Jointly, the top ten make up roughly 2.7% of the sample. This specimen consisted of peripheral blood, obtained in the second trimester of pregnancy. The receptors shown here come from a female donor in good health, enrolled as a control in a pregnancy study.

CDR3: CASSLGWGETDTQYF. The CDR3 region has the DNA TGTGCCAGCAGTTTAGGATGGGGAGAAACAGATACGCAGTATTTT. This chain connects TRBV27 to TRBJ2-3, with a possible D match to TRBD2 (5 bases). The CDR3 has 15 amino acids. Trimming removed 2 bases at V and 3 bases at J, with 12 bases between. Germline-derived CDR1 and CDR2 are MNHEY and SMNVEV (reference sequence).

The chain links TRBV6-5 to TRBJ1-6; perhaps TRBD1 as D (5 bases). Germline assignment: CDR1 MNHEY and CDR2 SVGAGI. V was clipped by 0 bases and J by 8 bases, with 11 bases between them. The CDR3 consists of 15 residues. For the CDR3, the DNA is TGTGCCAGCAGTTACTCGTCCAGGGTTGATTCACCCCTCCACTTT. This codes for CASSYSSRVDSPLHF.

The CDR3 region is CASSVGQGNTGELFF. The CDR3 DNA follows: TGTGCCAGCAGTGTCGGGCAGGGGAACACCGGGGAGCTGTTTTTT. The V and J genes are TRBV2 and TRBJ2-2; tentative D call: TRBD1 (5 bases). The CDR3 is made up of 15 amino acids. Trimming took off 4 bases at V and 1 base at J, with 10 bases between the two ends. CDR1 and CDR2 (germline): SNHLY, FYNNEI.

The chain is built from TRBV30 and TRBJ1-2; 8 bases map to TRBD1. With 3 bases clipped from V and 5 bases from J, the junction kept 17 bases outside the gene matches. The germline gives CDR1 GTSNPN, CDR2 SVGIG (reference sequence). The CDR3 runs 17 residues. The CDR3 bases are TGTGCCTGGAGGGACACCGGGGGGCAGGGGGCGCGATATGGCTACACCTTC. Its translation: CAWRDTGGQGARYGYTF.

This rearrangement joins TRBV6-5 to TRBJ2-3; D perhaps matches TRBD2 (5 bases). The CDR3 consists of 14 residues. From germline, CDR1 is MNHEY and CDR2 SVGAGI. V was shortened by 0 bases and J by 4 bases, with 8 bases between the two germline ends. The CDR3 coding sequence is TGTGCCAGCAGTTACTCGGAGGCCGCAGATACGCAGTATTTT. It is translated as CASSYSEAADTQYF.

Here the CDR3 reads CASTVTRGSTDTQYF. The DNA for the CDR3 is TGTGCCAGTACCGTAACTAGAGGCAGCACAGATACGCAGTATTTT. The genes are TRBV19 and TRBJ2-3; weak D call: TRBD2 (5 bases). CDR1 LNHDA and CDR2 SQIVND come from the germline V gene (reference sequence). This CDR3 contains 15 residues. Between the trimmed V and J ends, which lost 7 bases and 0 bases, there was a span of 14 bases. The full variable domain, rest sourced from reference TRBV19 and TRBJ2-3, is DGGITQSPKYLFRKEGQNVTLSCEQNLNHDAMYWYRQDPGQGLRLIYYSQIVNDFQKGDIAEGYSVSREKKESFPLTVTSAQKNPTAFYLCASTVTRGSTDTQYFGPGTRLTVL.

This clone was detected once. The J gene is TRBJ2-3, the V gene TRBV5-1; 9 positions match TRBD1. J gave up 5 bases and V 1 base, and 8 bases lay outside the gene matches. Germline loops: CDR1 SGHRS, CDR2 YFSETQ. The CDR3 runs to 16 residues. CDR3 sequence: CASSLIQGQGQDTQYF. In nucleotides, the CDR3 is TGCGCCAGCAGCTTGATCCAGGGACAGGGACAAGATACGCAGTATTTT.

The V and J genes are TRBV18 and TRBJ1-2; TRBD1 matches at 9 bases. CDR1 KGHSH and CDR2 LQKENI come from the germline V gene. Unmatched junction bases numbered 2, after V lost 1 base and J lost 5 bases. The CDR3 length is 14 residues. CDR3: CASSPRTGDYGYTF. The CDR3 nucleotides are TGTGCCAGCTCACCACGGACAGGGGATTATGGCTACACCTTC.

The rearrangement joins TRBV7-9 to TRBJ2-1, with a weak D call TRBD2 (5 bases). V lost 4 bases to trimming and J lost 14 bases, with 18 bases between them. The CDR3 sequence is 13 residues long. Germline CDR1 SEHNR, CDR2 FQNEAQ (reference sequence). The CDR3 coding sequence is TGTGCCAGCAGCTCGGCCGCCGGGATGCTTGAGTTCTTC. As protein: CASSSAAGMLEFF.

The gene calls are TRBV5-1 and TRBJ1-3; 7 bases fit TRBD1. V was clipped by 4 bases and J by 2 bases; unmatched bases: 9. The CDR3 consists of 16 residues. In germline, CDR1 is SGHRS, CDR2 YFSETQ. CDR3 nucleotide sequence: TGCGCCAGCAGCCTTACAGGGGACTCTACTGGAAACACCATATATTTT. The encoded protein is CASSLTGDSTGNTIYF. The full variable domain, in which reference TRBV5-1 and TRBJ1-3 provide the parts outside the CDR3, is KAGVTQTPRYLIKTRGQQVTLSCSPISGHRSVSWYQQTPGQGLQFLFEYFSETQRNKGNFPGRFSGRQFSNSRSEMNVSTLELGDSALYLCASSLTGDSTGNTIYFGEGSWLTVV.

The chain uses TRBV27 and TRBJ1-6, with D perhaps matching TRBD1 (5 bases). Germline loops: CDR1 MNHEY, CDR2 SMNVEV (reference sequence). V lost 3 bases and J lost 14, with 20 bases in between. The CDR3 length is 15 residues. The CDR3 is CASSLQAGGRVTLHF. CDR3 nucleotide sequence: TGTGCCAGCAGTTTGCAGGCGGGGGGTCGTGTCACCCTCCACTTT.

This chain connects TRBV28 to TRBJ2-1; 10 bases are shared with TRBD2. CDR1 MDHEN and CDR2 SYDVKM come from the germline V gene. CDR3 length: 15 amino acids. Germline trimming cut 7 bases from V and 6 bases from J; bases unmatched to any gene: 9. The DNA for the CDR3 is TGTGCCAGCAATTTCCGACTAGCGGGCCGCAATGAGCAGTTCTTC. It encodes CASNFRLAGRNEQFF.

The chain carries TRBV27 and TRBJ2-7; 8 bases align to TRBD1. The length of the CDR3 is 13 residues. The V and J ends lost 10 bases and 4 bases, in that order; junction bases with no gene match: 9. Germline V gives CDR1 MNHEY, CDR2 SMNVEV (reference sequence). DNA of the CDR3: TGTGCCACCCAGGGACAGGATTTTTACGAGCAGTACTTC. Translating it yields CATQGQDFYEQYF.

The chain combines TRBV18 with TRBJ2-2; D ambiguous. The germline V gene has CDR1 KGHSH and CDR2 LQKENI. Trimming took off 2 bases at V and 3 bases at J, with 7 bases between the two ends. The CDR3 has 14 residues. The CDR3, as DNA: TGTGCCAGCTCACCAGGCGAGGACACCGGGGAGCTGTTTTTT. Its protein is CASSPGEDTGELFF. Using reference TRBV18 and TRBJ2-2 for the parts outside the CDR3, the full variable domain is NAGVMQNPRHLVRRRGQEARLRCSPMKGHSHVYWYRQLPEEGLKFMVYLQKENIIDESGMPKERFSAEFPKEGPSILRIQQVVRGDSAAYFCASSPGEDTGELFFGEGSRLTVL.

The chain employs TRBV27 and TRBJ2-7; 7 bases are shared with TRBD2. The CDR3 totals 17 residues. Trimming cost V 5 bases and J 3 bases; bases outside gene matches: 16. Germline assignment: CDR1 MNHEY and CDR2 SMNVEV (reference sequence). CDR3 nucleotides: TGTGCCAGCAGTAACATCGAGCTAGGACTAGAGGTCTACGAGCAGTACTTC. Its protein product is CASSNIELGLEVYEQYF.

The sample holds one count of this clone. This sequence joins TRBV18 and TRBJ2-5; TRBD1 aligns across 10 bases. Germline lookup yields CDR1 KGHSH and CDR2 LQKENI. V shed 5 bases, J shed 5 bases, and the junction held 8 bases outside the gene matches. The CDR3 runs 15 residues. CDR3 in amino acids: CASSGRQGARETQYF. CDR3 nucleotides: TGTGCCAGCTCAGGACGACAGGGGGCCCGGGAGACCCAGTACTTC. Full variable domain (outside the CDR3, taken from reference TRBV18 and TRBJ2-5): NAGVMQNPRHLVRRRGQEARLRCSPMKGHSHVYWYRQLPEEGLKFMVYLQKENIIDESGMPKERFSAEFPKEGPSILRIQQVVRGDSAAYFCASSGRQGARETQYFGPGTRLLVL.

The rearrangement joins TRBV5-1 to TRBJ1-1; the match to TRBD1 covers 8 bases. Germline lookup yields CDR1 SGHRS and CDR2 YFSETQ. The V and J ends lost 4 bases and 1 base, in that order; junction bases with no gene match: 6. The CDR3 is 15 amino acids. CDR3 DNA sequence: TGCGCCAGCAGCGGCCGACAGGGGCAGAACACTGAAGCTTTCTTT. This codes for CASSGRQGQNTEAFF. The full variable domain, with the rest looked up from reference TRBV5-1 and TRBJ1-1, is KAGVTQTPRYLIKTRGQQVTLSCSPISGHRSVSWYQQTPGQGLQFLFEYFSETQRNKGNFPGRFSGRQFSNSRSEMNVSTLELGDSALYLCASSGRQGQNTEAFFGQGTRLTVV.

J is TRBJ2-3 and V is TRBV4-3, with 10 nucleotides matching TRBD2. This CDR3 region has 16 residues. V shed 0 bases and J 6 bases; nucleotides not matched to a gene: 6. The germline V gene has CDR1 LGHNA and CDR2 YSLEER. The CDR3 region is CASSQDWLAGEDTQYF. In nucleotides, the CDR3 is TGCGCCAGCAGCCAAGATTGGCTAGCGGGAGAGGATACGCAGTATTTT.

The rearrangement joins TRBV28 to TRBJ2-2, with D perhaps matching TRBD2 (5 bases). CDR1 and CDR2 (germline): MDHEN, SYDVKM. V was cut by 5 bases and J by 3 bases, with 7 bases left in between. There are 13 residues in the CDR3. DNA of the CDR3: TGTGCCAGCAGTCCGGACTACACCGGGGAGCTGTTTTTT. Protein: CASSPDYTGELFF.